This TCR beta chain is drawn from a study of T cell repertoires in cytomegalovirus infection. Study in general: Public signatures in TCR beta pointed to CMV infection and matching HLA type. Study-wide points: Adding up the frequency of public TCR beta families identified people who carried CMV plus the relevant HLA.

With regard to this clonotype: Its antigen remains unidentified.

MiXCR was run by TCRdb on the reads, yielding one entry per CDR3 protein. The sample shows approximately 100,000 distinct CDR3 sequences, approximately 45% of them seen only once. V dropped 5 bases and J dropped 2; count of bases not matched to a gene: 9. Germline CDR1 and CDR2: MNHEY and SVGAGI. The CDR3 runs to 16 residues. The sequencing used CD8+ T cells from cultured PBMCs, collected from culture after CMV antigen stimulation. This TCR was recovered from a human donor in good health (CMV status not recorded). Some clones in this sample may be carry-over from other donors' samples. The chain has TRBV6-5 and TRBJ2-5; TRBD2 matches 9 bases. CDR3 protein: CASSPYPTSGQETQYF. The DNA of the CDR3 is TGTGCCAGCAGTCCGTATCCGACTAGCGGACAAGAGACCCAGTACTTC.